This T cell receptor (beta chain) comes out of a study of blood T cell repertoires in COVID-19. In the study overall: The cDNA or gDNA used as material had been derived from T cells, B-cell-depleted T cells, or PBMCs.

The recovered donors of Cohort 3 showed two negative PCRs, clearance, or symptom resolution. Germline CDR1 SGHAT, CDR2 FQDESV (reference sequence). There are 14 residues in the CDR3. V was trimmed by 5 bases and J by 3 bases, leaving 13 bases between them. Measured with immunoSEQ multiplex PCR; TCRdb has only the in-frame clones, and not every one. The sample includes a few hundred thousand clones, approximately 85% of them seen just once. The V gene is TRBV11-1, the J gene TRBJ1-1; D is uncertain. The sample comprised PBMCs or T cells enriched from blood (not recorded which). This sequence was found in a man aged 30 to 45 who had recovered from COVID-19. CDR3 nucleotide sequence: TGTGCCAGCAGCCCGACTCCACAATACACTGAAGCTTTCTTT. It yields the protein CASSPTPQYTEAFF.